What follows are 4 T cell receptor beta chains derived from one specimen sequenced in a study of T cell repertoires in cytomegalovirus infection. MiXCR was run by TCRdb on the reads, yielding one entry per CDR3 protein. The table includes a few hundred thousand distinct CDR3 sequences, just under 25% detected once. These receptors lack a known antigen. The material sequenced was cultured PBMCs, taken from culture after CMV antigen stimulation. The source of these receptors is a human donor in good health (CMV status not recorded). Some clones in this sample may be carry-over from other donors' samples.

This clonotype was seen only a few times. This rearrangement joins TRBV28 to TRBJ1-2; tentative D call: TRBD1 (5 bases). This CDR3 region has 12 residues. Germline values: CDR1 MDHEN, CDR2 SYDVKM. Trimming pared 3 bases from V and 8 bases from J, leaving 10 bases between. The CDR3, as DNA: TGTGCCAGCAGTTTTAGGGGCCGCGGCTACACCTTC. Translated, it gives CASSFRGRGYTF.

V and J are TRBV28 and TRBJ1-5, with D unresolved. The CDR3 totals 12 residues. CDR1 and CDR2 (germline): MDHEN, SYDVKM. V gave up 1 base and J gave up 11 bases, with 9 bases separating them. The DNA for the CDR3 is TGTGCCAGCAGTTTATCCCGCGGGGCCCAGCATTTT. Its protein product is CASSLSRGAQHF.

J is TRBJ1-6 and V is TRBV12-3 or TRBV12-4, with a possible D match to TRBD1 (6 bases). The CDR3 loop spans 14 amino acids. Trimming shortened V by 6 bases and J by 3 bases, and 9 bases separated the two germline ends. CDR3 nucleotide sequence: TGTGCCAGCAGAGACAGGTTCTATAATTCACCCCTCCACTTT. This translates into CASRDRFYNSPLHF.

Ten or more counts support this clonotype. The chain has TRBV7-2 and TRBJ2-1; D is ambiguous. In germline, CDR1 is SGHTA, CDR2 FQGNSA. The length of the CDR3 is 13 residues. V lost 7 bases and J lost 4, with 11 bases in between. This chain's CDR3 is CASKWRGYNEQFF. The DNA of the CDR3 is TGTGCCAGCAAGTGGCGCGGTTACAATGAGCAGTTCTTC.